This T cell receptor (beta chain) was captured in a study of cytomegalovirus exposure and HLA in healthy donors. The PCR contained 60 Vbeta and 13 Jbeta primers. This table comes from immunoSEQ multiplex PCR, and its TCRdb copy is limited to in-frame clones, with some not included. The sample carries some 130,000 clones, 80% recorded once. Trimming stripped 3 bases from V and 5 bases from J, with 11 bases between. This CDR3 is built from 14 residues. Germline V gene lookup returns CDR1 SGHRS and CDR2 YFSETQ. The sequenced sample was PBMCs. The rearrangement links TRBV5-1 to TRBJ1-4; perhaps TRBD1 as D (5 bases). The receptor was isolated from a human donor in good health. The chain's CDR3 is CASSSGGQNEKLFF. In DNA, the CDR3 is TGCGCCAGCAGCTCGGGGGGTCAAAATGAAAAACTGTTTTTT.